These 10 T cell receptor beta chains were all obtained from the same sample, sequenced in a study of blood T cell repertoires in COVID-19. Generated by immunoSEQ multiplex PCR, the TCRdb table keeps only in-frame clones and is missing some. The repertoire has under 300,000 clones, roughly four fifths of them found once; the top ten carry roughly 12%. Material: peripheral blood. These receptors originate from a woman aged 60-75 years with active or convalescent COVID-19.

The chain has TRBV27 and TRBJ1-2; TRBD1 matches at 10 bases. From germline, CDR1 is MNHEY and CDR2 SMNVEV (reference sequence). The CDR3 loop spans 15 amino acids. Trimming removed 6 bases from V and 4 bases from J; junction bases left unmatched: 8. This CDR3 reads CASRTKGTGAYGYTF. As DNA, the CDR3 is TGTGCCAGCAGAACGAAGGGGACAGGGGCCTATGGCTACACCTTC.

This sequence joins TRBV11-2 and TRBJ2-7, with D possibly matching TRBD1 (6 bases). In germline, CDR1 is SGHAT, CDR2 FQNNGV. This CDR3 region has 14 residues. V lost 5 bases to trimming and J lost 6 bases, with 17 bases between them. The CDR3 protein is CASSPQSGVLEQYF. In DNA form, the CDR3 reads TGTGCCAGCAGCCCCCAATCAGGGGTCCTCGAGCAGTACTTC.

This clone appeared once. This chain connects TRBV18 to TRBJ1-2; 8 nucleotides align to TRBD1. The CDR3 contains 14 residues. The germline gives CDR1 KGHSH, CDR2 LQKENI. The trim removed 6 bases at V and 7 bases at J, leaving 10 bases unmatched. The CDR3 loop is CASSLGQDPPGYTF. DNA of the CDR3: TGTGCCAGCTCCCTGGGACAGGACCCTCCTGGCTACACCTTC. Full variable domain (missing parts from reference TRBV18 and TRBJ1-2): NAGVMQNPRHLVRRRGQEARLRCSPMKGHSHVYWYRQLPEEGLKFMVYLQKENIIDESGMPKERFSAEFPKEGPSILRIQQVVRGDSAAYFCASSLGQDPPGYTFGSGTRLTVV.

CDR3 region: CASSLRLAGVRETQYF. The CDR3 DNA follows: TGTGCCAGCAGCCTAAGACTAGCGGGGGTGCGAGAGACCCAGTACTTC. V and J are TRBV5-4 and TRBJ2-5; 12 nucleotides line up with TRBD2. The germline CDR1 and CDR2 sequences are SGHNT and YYREEE (reference sequence). This CDR3 is built from 16 residues. V dropped 4 bases and J dropped 4; count of bases not matched to a gene: 8.

The sample holds one count of this clone. The same CDR3 also results from other DNA sequences found in this sample. The chain uses TRBV3-1 (or the pseudogene TRBV3-2) and TRBJ2-5; 9 bases are shared with TRBD1. Germline values: CDR1 LGHDT, CDR2 YNNKEL (reference sequence). V was pared by 4 bases and J by 5 bases, with 2 bases of the junction left unmatched. CDR3 length: 13 amino acids. CDR3 nucleotide sequence: TGTGCCAGCAGCCGCGACAGGGGGGAGACCCAGTACTTC. It translates to CASSRDRGETQYF.

The chain recombines TRBV6-5 with TRBJ2-1; tentative D call: TRBD2 (5 bases). Germline V lookup: CDR1 MNHEY, CDR2 SVGAGI. There are 14 residues in the CDR3. Trimming removed 5 bases at V and 8 bases at J, with 16 bases between. The CDR3 sequence is CASSLFTLRDEQFF. CDR3 sequence (DNA): TGTGCCAGCAGTCTTTTTACGTTGCGGGATGAGCAGTTCTTC.

J is TRBJ2-1 and V is TRBV23-1; 9 bases are shared with TRBD1. TRBV23-1 is an open reading frame, and its role is uncertain. This CDR3 spans 16 amino acids. Germline trimming cut 10 bases from V and 0 bases from J; bases unmatched to any gene: 10. The CDR3: CATFPGQGSSYNEQFF. In DNA, the CDR3 is TGCGCCACGTTCCCGGGACAGGGCAGCTCCTACAATGAGCAGTTCTTC.

The chain uses TRBV15 and TRBJ1-2; D remains ambiguous. This CDR3 has 15 amino acids. Germline CDR1 is LNHNV and CDR2 is YYDKDF (reference sequence). V shed 0 bases and J shed 4 bases, with 12 bases lying between them. The CDR3, as DNA: TGTGCCACCAGCAGAGACCCGGTGAGCTCCTATGGCTACACCTTC. Amino acid sequence: CATSRDPVSSYGYTF. The variable domain in full, completed from reference TRBV15 and TRBJ1-2, reads DAMVIQNPRYQVTQFGKPVTLSCSQTLNHNVMYWYQQKSSQAPKLLFHYYDKDFNNEADTPDNFQSRRPNTSFCFLDIRSPGLGDTAMYLCATSRDPVSSYGYTFGSGTRLTVV.

This clone was detected a few times. J is TRBJ2-7 and V is TRBV5-6; possible D gene TRBD2, 7 bases. Germline V lookup: CDR1 SGHDT, CDR2 YYEEEE. This CDR3 contains 14 residues. Trimming removed 4 bases from V and 4 bases from J, with 15 bases in between. CDR3 nucleotide sequence: TGTGCCAGCAGCCCGAGGGGGGGGCGGTACGAGCAGTACTTC. It codes for CASSPRGGRYEQYF.

The count of this clone is one. The chain combines TRBV2 with TRBJ1-1; the D gene is possibly TRBD1 (6 bases). Trimming stripped 5 bases from V and 0 bases from J, with 13 bases between. This CDR3 has 15 residues. Germline values: CDR1 SNHLY, CDR2 FYNNEI. CDR3 DNA sequence: TGTGCCAGCAGTCCCGGGGGGGGCATGAACACTGAAGCTTTCTTT. Protein: CASSPGGGMNTEAFF.